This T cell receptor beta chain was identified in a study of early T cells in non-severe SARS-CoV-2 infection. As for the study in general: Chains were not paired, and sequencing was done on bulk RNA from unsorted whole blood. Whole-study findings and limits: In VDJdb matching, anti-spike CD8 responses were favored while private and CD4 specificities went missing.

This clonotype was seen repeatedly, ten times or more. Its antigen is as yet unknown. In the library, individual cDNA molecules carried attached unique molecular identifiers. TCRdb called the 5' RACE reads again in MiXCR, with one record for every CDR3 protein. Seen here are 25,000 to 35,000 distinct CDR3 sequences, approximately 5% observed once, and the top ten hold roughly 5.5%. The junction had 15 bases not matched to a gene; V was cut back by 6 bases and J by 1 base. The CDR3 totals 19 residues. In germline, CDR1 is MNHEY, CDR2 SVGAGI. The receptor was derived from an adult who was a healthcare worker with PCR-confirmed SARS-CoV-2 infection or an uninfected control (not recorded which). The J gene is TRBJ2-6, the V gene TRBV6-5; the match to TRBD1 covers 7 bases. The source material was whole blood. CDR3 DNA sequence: TGTGCCAGCAGGTCGACAGGGACCTCCTCCTTTTCTGGGGCCAACGTCCTGACTTTC. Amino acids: CASRSTGTSSFSGANVLTF.